The 8 T cell receptor beta chains reported below all come from one sample, sequenced in a study of cytomegalovirus exposure and HLA in healthy donors (dated by TCRdb to the late 2010s). The library was generated by the immunoSEQ multiplex PCR assay. For the multiplex PCR, a mixture combining 60 forward primers for TCR Vbeta segments and 13 reverse primers for TCR Jbeta segments was used. The table comes from immuneACCESS by way of TCRdb, which keeps in-frame sequences with V and J called. Part of the clones is missing from these tables; in studies checked, under half for an unresolved V gene and the rest for unknown reasons. The sample has around 130,000 clones on record, over 70% of them singletons. Over 2% of the sample is in the top ten clones. The material sequenced was PBMCs. The receptors derive from a woman aged 40 to 55 in good health and CMV-seropositive.

The V call is TRBV10-1, the J call TRBJ2-3, with 7 bases that match TRBD2. V shed 9 bases and J 4 bases; nucleotides not matched to a gene: 19. The CDR3 contains 17 residues. CDR1 is WNHNN and CDR2 is SYGVQD in the germline V gene (reference sequence). The CDR3 region is CASLHPPSWGGADTQYF. CDR3 bases: TGCGCCAGTCTCCATCCCCCTAGCTGGGGGGGGGCAGATACGCAGTATTTT.

This rearrangement joins TRBV19 to TRBJ2-1; 9 bases are a match to TRBD2. The germline CDR1 and CDR2 sequences are LNHDA and SQIVND (reference sequence). This CDR3 has 14 amino acids. V was pared by 5 bases and J by 10 bases, with 9 bases of the junction left unmatched. The CDR3 DNA reads as TGTGCCAGTAGTCGAGGATTAGCGGGAGTAGAGCAGTTCTTC. It yields the protein CASSRGLAGVEQFF.

CDR3 loop: CASSSQGARTEAFF. The CDR3 DNA is TGTGCCAGCAGCTCACAGGGGGCGCGTACTGAAGCTTTCTTT. V is TRBV7-9 and J is TRBJ1-1, with 9 nucleotides matching TRBD1. Germline lookup yields CDR1 SEHNR and CDR2 FQNEAQ (reference sequence). V lost 4 bases, J lost 5 bases, and 5 bases stayed unmatched. This CDR3 spans 14 amino acids.

The V gene is TRBV5-4, the J gene TRBJ1-1; 9 nucleotides agree with TRBD1. There are 14 residues in the CDR3. Germline CDR1 and CDR2: SGHNT and YYREEE (reference sequence). After removal of 4 bases from V and 4 bases from J, the junction contained 5 bases not matched to a gene. The CDR3 region is CASSLDRGSTEAFF. CDR3 in DNA: TGTGCCAGCAGCCTCGACAGGGGGAGCACTGAAGCTTTCTTT.

The chain links TRBV6-4 to TRBJ1-2, with 7 nucleotides matching TRBD1. Trimming cost V 2 bases and J 3 bases; bases outside gene matches: 15. There are 18 residues in the CDR3. Germline CDR1 and CDR2: MRHNA and SNTAGT. The DNA of the CDR3 is TGTGCCAGCAGTGACGAGTTCGGACAGGCCCTTAACTACTATGGCTACACCTTC. This sequence encodes CASSDEFGQALNYYGYTF.

By share, this clone counts as medium-sized. V gene TRBV6-5 combines with J gene TRBJ2-1; 9 bases are a match to TRBD1. V was pared by 6 bases and J by 5 bases, with 8 bases of the junction left unmatched. The length of the CDR3 is 15 residues. Germline V lookup: CDR1 MNHEY, CDR2 SVGAGI. This CDR3 reads CASRPQGAINNEQFF. In DNA form, the CDR3 reads TGTGCCAGCAGACCACAGGGGGCAATCAACAATGAGCAGTTCTTC.

V usage is TRBV7-2 and J usage is TRBJ2-1, with 9 nucleotides matching TRBD2. V was clipped by 5 bases and J by 7 bases; unmatched bases: 15. The length of the CDR3 is 17 residues. Germline values: CDR1 SGHTA, CDR2 FQGNSA. CDR3 residues: CASSHGGTSQRGNEQFF. DNA of the CDR3: TGTGCCAGCAGCCACGGTGGGACTAGCCAAAGGGGAAATGAGCAGTTCTTC.

This clone occurred once. This chain joins TRBV18 and TRBJ2-1; TRBD1 matches at 8 bases. V shed 2 bases, J shed 6 bases, and the junction held 0 bases outside the gene matches. This CDR3 contains 13 residues. The germline gives CDR1 KGHSH, CDR2 LQKENI. The CDR3 DNA reads as TGTGCCAGCTCACCAGGGACAGGCAATGAGCAGTTCTTC. Residues: CASSPGTGNEQFF. Based on the CDR3 plus reference TRBV18 and TRBJ2-1, the full variable domain is NAGVMQNPRHLVRRRGQEARLRCSPMKGHSHVYWYRQLPEEGLKFMVYLQKENIIDESGMPKERFSAEFPKEGPSILRIQQVVRGDSAAYFCASSPGTGNEQFFGPGTRLTVL.